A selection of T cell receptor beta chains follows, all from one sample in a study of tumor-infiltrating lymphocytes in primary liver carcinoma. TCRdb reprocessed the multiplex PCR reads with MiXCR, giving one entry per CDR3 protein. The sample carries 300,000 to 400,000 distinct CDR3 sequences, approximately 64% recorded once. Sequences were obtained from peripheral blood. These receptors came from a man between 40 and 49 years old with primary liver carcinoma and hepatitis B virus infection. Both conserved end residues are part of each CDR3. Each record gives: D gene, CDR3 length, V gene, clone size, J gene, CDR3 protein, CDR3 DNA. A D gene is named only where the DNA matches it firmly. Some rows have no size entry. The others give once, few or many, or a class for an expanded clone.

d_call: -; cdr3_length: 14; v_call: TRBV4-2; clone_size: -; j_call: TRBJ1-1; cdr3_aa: CASSQDPGRSEAFF; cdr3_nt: TGCGCCAGCAGTCAAGACCCTGGCAGGTCAGAAGCTTTCTTT
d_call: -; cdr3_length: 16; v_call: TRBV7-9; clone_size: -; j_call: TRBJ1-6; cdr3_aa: CASSPLTELYNSPLHF; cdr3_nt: TGTGCCAGCAGCCCCTTAACAGAACTCTATAATTCACCCCTCCACTTT
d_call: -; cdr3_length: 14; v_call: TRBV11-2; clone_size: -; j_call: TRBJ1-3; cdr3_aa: CASSPTLAGNIIYF; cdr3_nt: TGTGCCAGCAGCCCCACCCTCGCTGGAAACATAATATATTTT
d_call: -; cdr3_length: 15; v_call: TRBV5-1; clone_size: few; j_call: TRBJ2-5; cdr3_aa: CASSFPGRGQETQYF; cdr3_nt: TGCGCCAGCAGCTTCCCCGGAAGGGGACAAGAGACCCAGTACTTC
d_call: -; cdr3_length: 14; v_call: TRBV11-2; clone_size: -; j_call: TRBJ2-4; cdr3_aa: CASSLELAKSIQYF; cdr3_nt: TGTGCCAGTAGCCTGGAGTTAGCCAAAAGCATTCAGTACTTC
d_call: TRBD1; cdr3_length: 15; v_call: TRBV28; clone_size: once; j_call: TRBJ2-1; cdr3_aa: CASSSQGASVNEQFF; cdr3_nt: TGTGCCAGCAGTTCTCAGGGGGCCTCTGTGAATGAGCAGTTCTTC
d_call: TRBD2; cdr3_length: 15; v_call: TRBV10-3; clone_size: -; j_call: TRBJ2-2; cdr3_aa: CAISDQAGVPGELFF; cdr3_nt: TGTGCCATCAGTGATCAAGCGGGAGTTCCCGGGGAGCTGTTTTTT
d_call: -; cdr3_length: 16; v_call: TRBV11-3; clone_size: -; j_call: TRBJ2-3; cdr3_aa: CVSSLDRGESTDTQYF; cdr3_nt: TGTGTCAGCAGCCTCGACCGTGGAGAGAGCACAGATACGCAGTATTTT
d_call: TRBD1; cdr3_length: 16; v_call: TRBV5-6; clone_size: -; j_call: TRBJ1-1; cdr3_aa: CASSLAWGQKNTGAFF; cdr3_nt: TGTGCCAGCAGCTTGGCCTGGGGACAGAAGAACACTGGAGCTTTCTTT
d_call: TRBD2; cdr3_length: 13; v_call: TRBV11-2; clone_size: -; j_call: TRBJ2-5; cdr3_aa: CASRNSGGQTQYF; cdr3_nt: TGTGCCAGCAGGAATAGCGGGGGGCAGACCCAGTACTTC
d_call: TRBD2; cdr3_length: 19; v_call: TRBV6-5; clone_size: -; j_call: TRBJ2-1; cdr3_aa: CTSSSTGTSGRRRTNEHFF; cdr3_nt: TGTACCAGCAGCTCAACCGGGACTAGTGGGAGACGGCGCACGAATGAGCATTTCTTC
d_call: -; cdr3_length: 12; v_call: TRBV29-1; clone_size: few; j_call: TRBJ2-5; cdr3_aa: CSIETVGETQYF; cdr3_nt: TGCAGCATTGAAACAGTTGGAGAGACCCAGTACTTC
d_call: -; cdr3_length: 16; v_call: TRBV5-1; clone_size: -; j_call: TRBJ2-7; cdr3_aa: CAGSLAADMPTYEQYF; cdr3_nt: TGCGCCGGCAGCTTGGCGGCAGACATGCCCACCTACGAGCAGTACTTC
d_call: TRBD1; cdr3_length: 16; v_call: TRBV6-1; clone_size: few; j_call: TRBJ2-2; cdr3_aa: CARRPGTAFNTGELFF; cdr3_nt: TGTGCCAGGAGACCCGGGACAGCCTTCAACACCGGGGAGCTGTTTTTT
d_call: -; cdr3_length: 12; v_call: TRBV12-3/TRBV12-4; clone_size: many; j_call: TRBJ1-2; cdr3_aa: CASSLGLNGYTF; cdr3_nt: TGTGCCAGCAGTTTGGGACTAAATGGCTACACCTTC
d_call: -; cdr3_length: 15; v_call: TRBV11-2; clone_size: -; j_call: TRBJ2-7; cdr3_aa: CASNVGSGTPYEQYF; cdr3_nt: TGTGCCAGCAACGTGGGCTCCGGGACCCCCTACGAGCAGTACTTC
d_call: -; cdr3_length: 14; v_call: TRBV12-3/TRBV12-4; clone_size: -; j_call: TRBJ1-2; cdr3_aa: CTSSLGGVRYGYTF; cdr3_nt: TGTACCAGCAGCTTGGGGGGCGTGAGGTATGGCTACACCTTC
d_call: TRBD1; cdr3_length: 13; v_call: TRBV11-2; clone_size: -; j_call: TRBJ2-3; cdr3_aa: CASSMLVGQGHQF; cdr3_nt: TGTGCCAGCAGCATGTTGGTAGGACAGGGACATCAGTTT
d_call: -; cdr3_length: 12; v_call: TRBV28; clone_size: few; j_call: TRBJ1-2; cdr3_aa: CASARGDYGYTF; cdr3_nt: TGTGCCAGTGCTCGGGGGGACTATGGCTACACCTTC
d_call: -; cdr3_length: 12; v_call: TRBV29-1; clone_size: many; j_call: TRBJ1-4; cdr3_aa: CSVVGAGEKLFF; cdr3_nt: TGCAGCGTTGTTGGGGCGGGTGAAAAACTGTTTTTT
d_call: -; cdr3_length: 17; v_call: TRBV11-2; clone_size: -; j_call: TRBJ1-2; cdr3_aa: CASGPGSRGGAPSGYTF; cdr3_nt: TGTGCCAGTGGCCCCGGGAGTAGGGGGGGCGCTCCATCTGGCTACACCTTC
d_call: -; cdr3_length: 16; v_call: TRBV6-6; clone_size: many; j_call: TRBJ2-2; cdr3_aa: CASSYPRPANTGELFF; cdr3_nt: TGTGCCAGCAGTTACCCGAGGCCTGCGAACACCGGGGAGCTGTTTTTT
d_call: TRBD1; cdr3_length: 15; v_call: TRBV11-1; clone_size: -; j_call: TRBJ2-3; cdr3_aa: CASSLGTAPTDTHYF; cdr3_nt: TGTGCAAGCAGCCTAGGGACAGCTCCCACAGATACGCACTATTTT
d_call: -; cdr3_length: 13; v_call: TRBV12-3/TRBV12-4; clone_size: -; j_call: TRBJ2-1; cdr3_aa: CASRFRLGGEQFF; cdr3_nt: TGTGCCAGCAGGTTCCGACTCGGGGGCGAGCAGTTCTTC
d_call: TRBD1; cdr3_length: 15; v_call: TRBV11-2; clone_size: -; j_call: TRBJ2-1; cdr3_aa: CASSSGQGHYSEQFF; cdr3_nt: TGTGCCAGCAGCTCGGGACAGGGCCACTACAGTGAGCAGTTCTTC
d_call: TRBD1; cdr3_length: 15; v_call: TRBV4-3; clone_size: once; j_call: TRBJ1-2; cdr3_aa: CASSQDPKGAGGYTF; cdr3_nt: TGCGCCAGCAGCCAAGATCCCAAGGGGGCTGGGGGTTACACCTTC
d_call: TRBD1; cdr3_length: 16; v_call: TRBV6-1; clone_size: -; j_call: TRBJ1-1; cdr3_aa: CASSNPPGQRNTEAFF; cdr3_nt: TGTGCCAGCAGTAACCCGCCGGGACAGAGGAACACTGAAGCTTTCTTT
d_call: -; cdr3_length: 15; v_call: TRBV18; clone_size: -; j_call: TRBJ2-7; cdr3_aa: CASSRGTNFGYEQYF; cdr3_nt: TGTGCCAGCTCTAGAGGAACTAACTTTGGGTACGAGCAGTACTTC
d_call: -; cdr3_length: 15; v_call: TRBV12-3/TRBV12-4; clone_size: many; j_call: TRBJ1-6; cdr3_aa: CASSLRGGQSSPLHF; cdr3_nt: TGTGCCAGCAGTTTAAGGGGGGGTCAGTCTTCACCCCTCCACTTT
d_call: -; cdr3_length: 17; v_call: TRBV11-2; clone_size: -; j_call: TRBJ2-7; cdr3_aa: CARSLGHGGQCSYEQYF; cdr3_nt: TGTGCCAGGAGCTTAGGCCACGGCGGGCAGTGCTCCTACGAGCAGTACTTC
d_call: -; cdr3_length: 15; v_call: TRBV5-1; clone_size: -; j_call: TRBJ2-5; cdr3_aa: CASSSVTGTQETKYF; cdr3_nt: TGCGCCAGCAGCTCGGTGACAGGGACTCAAGAGACCAAGTACTTC
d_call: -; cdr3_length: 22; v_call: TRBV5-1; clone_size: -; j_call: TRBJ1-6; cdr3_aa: CASSLGYMKGQYRISDNSPLHF; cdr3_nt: TGCGCCAGCAGCTTGGGATATATGAAAGGACAGTACCGTATTTCCGATAATTCACCCCTCCACTTT
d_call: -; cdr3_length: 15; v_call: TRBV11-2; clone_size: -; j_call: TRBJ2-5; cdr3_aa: CASSLSQGFLETQYF; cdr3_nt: TGTGCCAGCAGCCTCTCCCAGGGGTTTTTGGAGACTCAGTACTTC
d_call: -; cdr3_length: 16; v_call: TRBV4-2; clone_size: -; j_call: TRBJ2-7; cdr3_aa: CASSVSEVDADYEQYF; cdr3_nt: TGTGCCAGCAGCGTATCGGAGGTGGATGCTGACTACGAGCAGTACTTC
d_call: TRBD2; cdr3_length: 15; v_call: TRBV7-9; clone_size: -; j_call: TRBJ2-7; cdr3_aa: CASSLTSGNLDEQYF; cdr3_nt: TGTGCCAGCAGCCTGACTAGCGGGAATCTAGACGAGCAGTACTTC
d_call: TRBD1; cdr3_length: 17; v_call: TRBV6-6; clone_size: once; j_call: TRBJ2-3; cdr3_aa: CVSSRKTGGSSTDTQYF; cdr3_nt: TGTGTGAGCAGCCGAAAGACAGGGGGCTCCAGCACAGATACGCAGTATTTT
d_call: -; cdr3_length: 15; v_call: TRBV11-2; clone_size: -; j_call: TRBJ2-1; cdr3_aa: CASSPGQWMGNEQFF; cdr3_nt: TGTGCCAGCAGCCCAGGACAGTGGATGGGAAATGAGCAGTTCTTC
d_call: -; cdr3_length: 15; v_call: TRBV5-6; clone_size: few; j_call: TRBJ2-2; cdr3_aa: CASSLEGRVTGELFF; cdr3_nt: TGTGCCAGCAGCTTGGAGGGGCGGGTAACCGGGGAGCTGTTTTTT
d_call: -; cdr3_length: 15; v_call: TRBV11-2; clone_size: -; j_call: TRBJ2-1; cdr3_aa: CASSLVCGSYNEQFF; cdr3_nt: TGTGCCAGCAGCTTAGTATGTGGCTCCTACAATGAGCAGTTCTTC
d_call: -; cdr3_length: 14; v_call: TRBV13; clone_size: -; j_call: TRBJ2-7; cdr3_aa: CTSSLGRHFYEQYF; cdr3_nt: TGTACCAGCAGCTTAGGGAGACACTTCTACGAGCAGTACTTC
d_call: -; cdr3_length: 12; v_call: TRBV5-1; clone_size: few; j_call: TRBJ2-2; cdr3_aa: CASLANTGELFF; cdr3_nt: TGCGCCAGCCTAGCCAACACCGGGGAGCTGTTTTTT
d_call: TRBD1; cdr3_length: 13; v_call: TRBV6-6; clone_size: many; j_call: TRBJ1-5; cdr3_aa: CACRQGLNQPQHF; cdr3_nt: TGTGCCTGCAGACAGGGACTTAATCAGCCCCAGCATTTT
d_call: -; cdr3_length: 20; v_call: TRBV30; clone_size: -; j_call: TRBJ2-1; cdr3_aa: CAWIVRVRLEFTVPYNEQFF; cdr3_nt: TGTGCCTGGATTGTACGGGTGAGGCTGGAGTTCACTGTACCCTACAATGAGCAGTTCTTC
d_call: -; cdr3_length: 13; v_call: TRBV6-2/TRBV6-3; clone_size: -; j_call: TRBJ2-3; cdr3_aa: CASIVLDTDTQYF; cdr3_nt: TGTGCCAGCATTGTCCTAGACACAGATACGCAGTATTTT
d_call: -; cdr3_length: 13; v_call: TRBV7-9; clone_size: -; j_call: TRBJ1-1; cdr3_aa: CASSSTWDIEAFF; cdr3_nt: TGTGCCAGCAGCTCCACCTGGGACATTGAAGCTTTCTTT
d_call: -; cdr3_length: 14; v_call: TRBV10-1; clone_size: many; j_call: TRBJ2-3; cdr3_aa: CASSESGGTDTQYF; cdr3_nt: TGCGCCAGCAGTGAATCAGGGGGCACAGATACGCAGTATTTT
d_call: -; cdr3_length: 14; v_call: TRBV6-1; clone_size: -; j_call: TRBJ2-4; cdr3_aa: CASTLSAQGNIQYF; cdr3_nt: TGTGCCAGCACCCTTTCTGCCCAGGGGAACATTCAGTACTTC
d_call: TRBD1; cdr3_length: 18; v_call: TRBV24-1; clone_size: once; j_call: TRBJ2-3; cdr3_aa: CATSDLKRQGIQKDTQYF; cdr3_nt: TGTGCCACCAGTGATTTGAAGAGACAGGGGATACAAAAAGATACGCAGTATTTC
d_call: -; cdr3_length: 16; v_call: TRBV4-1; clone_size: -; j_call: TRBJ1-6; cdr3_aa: CASRHHIQGADSPLHF; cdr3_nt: TGCGCCAGCAGACACCACATACAAGGGGCGGATTCACCCCTCCACTTT
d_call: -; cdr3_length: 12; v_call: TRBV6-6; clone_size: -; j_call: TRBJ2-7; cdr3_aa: CANSSLGDGLYF; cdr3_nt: TGTGCCAACAGCTCGCTGGGGGACGGGCTGTACTTC
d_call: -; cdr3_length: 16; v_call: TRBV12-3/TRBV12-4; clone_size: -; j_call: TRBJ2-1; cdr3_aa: CANTLWAGSSYNEQFF; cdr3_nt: TGTGCCAACACCCTTTGGGCGGGAAGCTCCTACAATGAGCAGTTCTTC
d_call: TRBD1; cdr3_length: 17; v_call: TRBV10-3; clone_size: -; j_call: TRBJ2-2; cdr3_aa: CAIHDRPQGLSTGELFF; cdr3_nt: TGTGCCATCCATGATCGACCACAGGGGTTGAGCACCGGGGAGCTGTTTTTT
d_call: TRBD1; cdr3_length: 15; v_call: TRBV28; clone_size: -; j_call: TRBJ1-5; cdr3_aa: CASSLWGQGAQPQHF; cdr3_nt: TGTGCCAGCAGTTTATGGGGACAGGGGGCTCAGCCCCAGCATTTT